The source of this TCR beta chain is a study of patients and donors after allogeneic stem cell transplantation. TCRdb re-called the RT-PCR reads through MiXCR, storing one row per CDR3 protein. The repertoire includes about a million distinct CDR3 sequences, around 17% of them detected once, and 6% sits in the top ten. The CDR3 has 16 amino acids. V shed 2 bases and J shed 3 bases, with 16 bases lying between them. This clonotype was recorded a few times. This sequence originates from a human donor who was either an allogeneic HSCT recipient or a stem cell or donor lymphocyte infusion donor (not recorded which). It is not recorded whose cells these are; they may come from a transplant donor. The gene calls are TRBV12-3 or TRBV12-4 and TRBJ1-2; no firm D call. The sample consisted of blood, either unsorted or a sorted T cell fraction (not recorded which). The DNA for the CDR3 is TGTGCCAGCAGTTTAAGGTGGGCACGAGCGGACTATGGCTACACCTTC. Protein: CASSLRWARADYGYTF.